The TCR beta chain under discussion was sequenced for a study of naive and memory T cell subsets. Overall study results and limits: Over 95% of naive TCR sequences appeared only once after error correction, unlike memory subsets. Especially in CD8 cells, naive repertoires contained a few larger clonotypes, possibly CD45RA-re-expressing memory cells.

CDR1 is WSHSY, CDR2 SAAADI, per germline. This CDR3 region has 16 residues. V was cut by 3 bases and J by 0 bases, with 11 bases left in between. Both TRBC1 and TRBC2 were covered by a beta constant-region primer of two equimolar oligonucleotides. Four rounds of PCR amplified the ligated cDNA using nested alpha and beta constant-region primers plus SP2. TCRdb itself ran the UMI-ligation and nested PCR reads through MiXCR, one entry per CDR3 protein. In the table there are over 100,000 distinct CDR3 sequences, roughly 15% of which are singletons. Points on this clonotype: The antigen is not known.

The TCR was taken from a human donor in good health. The rearrangement joins TRBV10-2 to TRBJ2-2; a weak D match, TRBD2 (6 bases). The sequencing sample was made of naive CD8+ T cells from blood. This CDR3 reads CASSDGGDPNTGELFF. The CDR3 DNA sequence: TGCGCCAGCAGTGATGGCGGGGACCCGAACACCGGGGAGCTGTTTTTT.